The 23 T cell receptor beta chains below all came from one sample that was sequenced in a study of beta chain features in type 1 diabetes. The isolated RNA, all of it, was reverse transcribed, so expressed TCRB transcripts were what got sequenced. TCRdb's table, derived via immunoSEQ multiplex PCR, lists solely in-frame clones and lacks some. This sample carries about 240,000 clones, about 15% of them seen once, and the ten largest clones take almost 0.02%. Study observations and caveats: Among all four CD4+ subsets, Type 1 diabetes patients had TCRB CDR3s that were moderately but significantly shorter.

Antigens of these TCRs are unknown. The sample taken for sequencing was naive CD4+ T cells from blood. The receptors originated from a man aged 30-40 years with type 1 diabetes.

This clone was detected a few times. V usage is TRBV19 and J usage is TRBJ2-5; no clear D gene. CDR1 is LNHDA, CDR2 SQIVND, per germline (reference sequence). Trimming left V 5 bases short and J 4 bases short, with 11 bases between. The CDR3 runs 13 residues. The CDR3 loop is CASSSMGRETQYF. CDR3 sequence (DNA): TGTGCCAGTAGTTCGATGGGCAGAGAGACCCAGTACTTC.

This rearrangement joins TRBV9 to TRBJ2-2; 8 bases fit TRBD2. V was clipped by 4 bases and J by 5 bases; unmatched bases: 16. Germline CDR1 reads SGDLS; CDR2 reads YYNGEE. This CDR3 has 18 residues. The CDR3 is CASSTNAAGGGRTGELFF. CDR3 nucleotide sequence: TGTGCCAGCAGCACCAACGCCGCGGGCGGGGGGAGGACCGGGGAGCTGTTTTTT.

The chain couples TRBV5-4 to TRBJ2-1, with unresolved D. Germline-derived CDR1 and CDR2 are SGHNT and YYREEE (reference sequence). This CDR3 comprises 16 residues. Trimming took off 0 bases at V and 1 base at J, with 11 bases between the two ends. The chain's CDR3 is CASSLGPAASYNEQFF. CDR3 coding DNA: TGTGCCAGCAGCTTGGGTCCGGCGGCATCCTACAATGAGCAGTTCTTC.

The genes are TRBV5-1 and TRBJ1-5, with D maybe TRBD1 (5 bases). The germline V and J ends were trimmed by 0 bases and 5 bases, with 12 bases remaining between them. Germline CDR1 and CDR2: SGHRS and YFSETQ. The CDR3 is 15 residues long. The CDR3 protein is CASSLVGGRYQPQHF. The CDR3 DNA reads as TGCGCCAGCAGCTTGGTCGGGGGGAGGTATCAGCCCCAGCATTTT.

The gene calls are TRBV29-1 and TRBJ1-1, with 12 bases that match TRBD1. V trimming: 7 bases; J trimming: 0 bases; junction bases outside the gene matches: 3. CDR3 length equals 14 residues. In germline, CDR1 is SQVTM, CDR2 ANQGSEA. This chain's CDR3 is CSAGTGGLNTEAFF. The CDR3, as DNA: TGCAGCGCCGGGACAGGGGGCTTGAACACTGAAGCTTTCTTT.

This sequence joins TRBV9 and TRBJ1-2; D is undetermined. V gave up 2 bases and J gave up 6 bases, with 11 bases separating them. The length of the CDR3 is 13 residues. The germline V gene has CDR1 SGDLS and CDR2 YYNGEE. The CDR3 loop is CASSVSSTHGYTF. In DNA, the CDR3 is TGTGCCAGCAGCGTCTCCTCCACACATGGCTACACCTTC.

The V call is TRBV27, the J call TRBJ1-4, with D possibly TRBD1 on 6 matching bases. The V end was cut by 8 bases, the J end by 3 bases, with 16 bases between. Looked up from germline, CDR1 is MNHEY and CDR2 is SMNVEV (reference sequence). The CDR3 is 15 residues long. CDR3: CASGGLQGSNEKLFF. The CDR3 DNA reads as TGTGCCAGCGGAGGCCTACAGGGCTCTAATGAAAAACTGTTTTTT.

The CDR3 spells CASSSQGGSGYTF. CDR3 in DNA: TGTGCCAGCAGTAGCCAGGGAGGGTCTGGCTACACCTTC. The chain combines TRBV6-6 with TRBJ1-2, with D possibly being TRBD1 (5 bases). Deletions cut 5 bases from V and 7 bases from J, with 14 bases between. Germline V lookup: CDR1 MNHNY, CDR2 SVGAGI (reference sequence). The CDR3 has 13 amino acids.

This clone was counted a few times. The chain combines TRBV19 with TRBJ1-1; possibly TRBD1 for D (6 bases). Germline assignment: CDR1 LNHDA and CDR2 SQIVND (reference sequence). This CDR3 contains 15 residues. Trimming pared 6 bases from V and 0 bases from J, leaving 14 bases between. The CDR3 reads CASSRIEGVNTEAFF. CDR3 coding DNA: TGTGCCAGTAGCCGCATCGAGGGGGTGAACACTGAAGCTTTCTTT.

This chain joins TRBV4-1 and TRBJ2-4; TRBD2 might be the D (5 bases). V was cut by 1 base and J by 6 bases, with 7 bases left in between. Germline V CDR1 and CDR2: MGHRA, YSYEKL. This CDR3 comprises 13 residues. CDR3 in DNA: TGCGCCAGCAGCCAAGTTCGGGGAAACATTCAGTACTTC. Its protein product is CASSQVRGNIQYF.

CDR3 sequence reads: CASSSRETQYF. The CDR3 nucleotides read TGTGCCAGCAGCTCCCGAGAGACCCAGTACTTC. The chain recombines TRBV4-2 with TRBJ2-5; D is uncertain. V dropped 5 bases and J dropped 4 bases, with 5 bases sitting between them. The CDR3 consists of 11 residues. CDR1 is LGHNA and CDR2 is YNFKEQ in the germline V gene.

CDR3 in amino acids: CASSLSGGTEAFF. CDR3 nucleotides: TGTGCCAGCAGCCTCTCGGGGGGGACCGAAGCTTTCTTT. The V and J genes are TRBV7-2 and TRBJ1-1; tentative D call: TRBD1 (5 bases). V gave up 5 bases and J gave up 8 bases, with 15 bases separating them. CDR1 is SGHTA, CDR2 FQGNSA, per germline. This CDR3 comprises 13 residues.

The chain employs TRBV30 and TRBJ2-5; the match to TRBD2 covers 7 bases. Unmatched junction bases numbered 14, after V lost 6 bases and J lost 4 bases. This CDR3 contains 15 residues. Germline V gene data show CDR1 as GTSNPN and CDR2 as SVGIG (reference sequence). CDR3 residues: CACRGGDPAAETQYF. The CDR3 region has the DNA TGTGCCTGCCGTGGGGGGGATCCAGCAGCAGAGACCCAGTACTTC.

The rearrangement joins TRBV14 to TRBJ2-5, with 8 bases identical to TRBD2. CDR3 length: 14 amino acids. V shed 4 bases, J shed 2 bases, and the junction held 3 bases outside the gene matches. CDR1 SGHDN and CDR2 FVKESK come from the germline V gene. This CDR3 is CASSRGRWQETQYF. CDR3 nucleotide sequence: TGTGCCAGCAGCCGCGGGAGGTGGCAAGAGACCCAGTACTTC.

The V and J genes are TRBV11-3 and TRBJ2-2; D gene ambiguous. V lost 1 base and J lost 7, with 10 bases in between. Germline V gene lookup returns CDR1 SGHNT and CDR2 YENEEA. The CDR3 length is 14 residues. The CDR3, as DNA: TGTGCCAGCAGCTTAGTGTCCGAGGTCGGGGAGCTGTTTTTT. It yields the protein CASSLVSEVGELFF.

This clone was recorded a few times. This rearrangement joins TRBV27 to TRBJ1-1, with 8 positions matching TRBD1. Per germline, CDR1 MNHEY and CDR2 SMNVEV (reference sequence). The V and J ends lost 5 bases and 0 bases, in that order; junction bases with no gene match: 5. The CDR3 contains 15 residues. This chain's CDR3 is CASSPRTGLNTEAFF. The CDR3 region has the DNA TGTGCCAGCAGTCCCAGGACAGGGTTGAACACTGAAGCTTTCTTT.

The gene calls are TRBV2 and TRBJ2-4, with D possibly TRBD2 on 6 matching bases. Germline V CDR1 and CDR2: SNHLY, FYNNEI. This CDR3 is 14 amino acids long. The V end was cut by 6 bases, the J end by 0 bases, with 9 bases between. In DNA form, the CDR3 reads TGTGCCAGCAGGACGGGGGTAGCCAAAAACATTCAGTACTTC. Translated, it gives CASRTGVAKNIQYF.

This clone has more than one count but fewer than ten. The chain combines TRBV10-3 with TRBJ1-2, with 8 bases identical to TRBD1. The V gene end was trimmed by 4 bases and the J gene end by 0 bases; junction bases not matched to a gene: 4. The germline CDR1 and CDR2 sequences are ENHRY and SYGVKD. CDR3 length: 15 amino acids. The CDR3 bases are TGTGCCATCAGTGCAAACAGGGGGTCTAACTATGGCTACACCTTC. Translation gives CAISANRGSNYGYTF.

This clone was recorded a few times. The chain combines TRBV9 with TRBJ2-1; D may be TRBD2 (6 bases). Germline CDR1 is SGDLS and CDR2 is YYNGEE. The CDR3 covers 17 residues. Trimming removed 0 bases from V and 7 bases from J, with 20 bases in between. The CDR3, as DNA: TGTGCCAGCAGCGTAGGATCGGCGGGGCCGGAGAGGAATGAGCAGTTCTTC. Its translation is CASSVGSAGPERNEQFF.

The V and J genes are TRBV4-1 and TRBJ2-7; 11 bases match TRBD1. CDR3 size: 14 residues. With V trimmed by 5 bases and J by 5 bases, 5 bases remained unmatched. Germline lookup yields CDR1 MGHRA and CDR2 YSYEKL. CDR3 amino acids: CASSGTGGWDEQYF. DNA of the CDR3: TGCGCCAGCAGCGGGACAGGGGGTTGGGACGAGCAGTACTTC.

This clone has just a few counts. Germline is not matched at one junction end, which may reflect a read error. V is TRBV9 and J is TRBJ1-2; D unresolved. The CDR3 covers 10 residues. Germline values: CDR1 SGDLS, CDR2 YYNGEE. The CDR3 protein is CRLGPYGYTF. The CDR3 DNA follows: TGCCGGCTGGGCCCGTATGGCTACACCTTC. The full variable domain, with the rest looked up from reference TRBV9 and TRBJ1-2, is DSGVTQTPKHLITATGQRVTLRCSPRSGDLSVYWYQQSLDQGLQFLIQYYNGEERAKGNILERFSAQQFPDLHSELNLSSLELGDSALYFCRLGPYGYTFGSGTRLTVV.

This clone appeared a few times. The rearrangement joins TRBV5-1 to TRBJ1-2; 8 bases fit TRBD1. The CDR3 loop spans 12 amino acids. CDR1 is SGHRS, CDR2 YFSETQ, per germline. V lost 7 bases and J lost 7; bases outside the gene matches: 6. The CDR3 loop reads CASRGQEIGYTF. Here the CDR3 DNA reads TGCGCCAGCCGGGGACAGGAAATTGGCTACACCTTC.

The sample holds a few counts of this clone. One end of the junction fails to match germline, which may point to a read error. The gene calls are TRBV7-7 and TRBJ2-5; a possible D gene is TRBD1 (6 bases). The CDR3 is made up of 16 amino acids. Germline CDR1 reads SSHAT; CDR2 reads FNYEAQ (reference sequence). The CDR3, as DNA: TGTGCTAGCAGCCCAAACGTACAGGGAATGGAAGAGACCCAGTACTTC. It translates to CASSPNVQGMEETQYF. Filled out from reference TRBV7-7 and TRBJ2-5, the complete variable domain reads GAGVSQSPRYKVTKRGQDVTLRCDPISSHATLYWYQQALGQGPEFLTYFNYEAQPDKSGLPSDRFSAERPEGSISTLTIQRTEQRDSAMYRCASSPNVQGMEETQYFGPGTRLLVL.